Presented here are 26 T cell receptor beta chains from one specimen sequenced in a study of blood T cell repertoires in COVID-19. Sequencing used immunoSEQ multiplex PCR; TCRdb keeps in-frame clones, though not all of them. The table has 270,000 or so clones, 85% seen once; the top ten hold about an eighth. The sample taken for sequencing was peripheral blood. These receptors originate from a human donor in a cohort sampled during active COVID-19.

This clone was observed a single time. The chain joins TRBV3-1 (or the pseudogene TRBV3-2) to TRBJ1-6, with D maybe TRBD1 (6 bases). CDR1 LGHDT and CDR2 YNNKEL come from the germline V gene (reference sequence). The CDR3 loop spans 14 amino acids. Trimming removed 1 base from V and 7 bases from J, with 8 bases in between. The CDR3 DNA is TGTGCCAGCAGCCAAGGGACAGAGAATTCACCCCTCCACTTT. Encoded protein: CASSQGTENSPLHF.

The chain employs TRBV28 and TRBJ2-5; possibly TRBD2 for D (7 bases). Germline CDR1 is MDHEN and CDR2 is SYDVKM. Trimming pared 7 bases from V and 3 bases from J, leaving 15 bases between. The CDR3 runs to 14 residues. The CDR3 sequence: CASIPGGREETQYF. DNA of the CDR3: TGTGCCAGCATCCCGGGGGGCAGGGAAGAGACCCAGTACTTC.

This clone was counted a few times. The chain uses TRBV5-1 and TRBJ1-1; no clear D. Trimming stripped 7 bases from V and 5 bases from J, with 12 bases between. This CDR3 is built from 12 residues. Germline CDR1 is SGHRS and CDR2 is YFSETQ. CDR3 DNA sequence: TGCGCCAGCGCCCGGGATAGGACTGAAGCTTTCTTT. Protein sequence: CASARDRTEAFF.

In this sample, this clone turned up a few times. J is TRBJ1-6 and V is TRBV3-1 (or the pseudogene TRBV3-2); no definite D call. The CDR3 consists of 17 residues. The V and J ends lost 4 bases and 0 bases respectively, with 13 bases between them. Per germline, CDR1 LGHDT and CDR2 YNNKEL (reference sequence). The CDR3 sequence: CASSPDARSSYNSPLHF. The CDR3 bases are TGTGCCAGCAGCCCTGATGCCCGTAGCTCCTATAATTCACCCCTCCACTTT.

V is TRBV29-1 and J is TRBJ2-7; 10 bases align to TRBD1. CDR1 and CDR2 (germline): SQVTM, ANQGSEA. The CDR3 runs to 11 residues. V was pared by 7 bases and J by 7 bases, with 4 bases of the junction left unmatched. The DNA for the CDR3 is TGCAGCGGGGGACAGGGGCTGGAGCAGTACTTC. Translation gives CSGGQGLEQYF.

This chain joins TRBV5-5 and TRBJ1-3; no clear D gene. The CDR3 length is 15 residues. The germline V gene has CDR1 SGHKS and CDR2 YYEKEE (reference sequence). Trimming pared 4 bases from V and 1 base from J, leaving 12 bases between. The CDR3 here is CASSTGRASGNTIYF. CDR3 in DNA: TGTGCCAGCAGCACCGGGCGGGCGTCTGGAAACACCATATATTTT.

The chain uses TRBV3-1 (or the pseudogene TRBV3-2) and TRBJ2-1; D possibly corresponds to TRBD2 (6 bases). This CDR3 has 14 residues. From germline, CDR1 is LGHDT and CDR2 YNNKEL (reference sequence). V was clipped by 4 bases and J by 9 bases, with 16 bases between them. The CDR3 coding sequence is TGTGCCAGCAGCCCGGGAGTTCTCTCGGGTGAGCAGTTCTTC. The encoded protein is CASSPGVLSGEQFF.

The chain is built from TRBV2 and TRBJ2-3, with 9 nucleotides matching TRBD1. V shed 6 bases, J shed 0 bases, and the junction held 10 bases outside the gene matches. Per germline, CDR1 SNHLY and CDR2 FYNNEI. The CDR3 runs to 17 residues. CDR3 DNA sequence: TGTGCCAGCAGATCCCCGGGACAGGGTGCTAGCACAGATACGCAGTATTTT. The encoded protein is CASRSPGQGASTDTQYF.

The V call is TRBV6-1, the J call TRBJ2-1; TRBD2 aligns across 10 bases. The junction had 2 bases not matched to a gene; V was cut back by 1 base and J by 5 bases. The CDR3 totals 15 residues. Germline V lookup: CDR1 MNHNS, CDR2 SASEGT. The chain's CDR3 is CASSEGTSGNNEQFF. DNA of the CDR3: TGTGCCAGCAGTGAAGGGACTAGCGGAAACAATGAGCAGTTCTTC.

The rearrangement uses TRBV18 and TRBJ2-2; no firm D call. The V gene lost 8 bases and the J gene lost 3 bases, with 16 bases spanning the gap. The CDR3 runs to 15 residues. Germline CDR1 KGHSH, CDR2 LQKENI. CDR3 protein: CASTDKGDYTGELFF. DNA for the CDR3: TGTGCCAGCACCGATAAAGGAGACTACACCGGGGAGCTGTTTTTT. The variable domain in full, with the rest retrieved from reference TRBV18 and TRBJ2-2, is NAGVMQNPRHLVRRRGQEARLRCSPMKGHSHVYWYRQLPEEGLKFMVYLQKENIIDESGMPKERFSAEFPKEGPSILRIQQVVRGDSAAYFCASTDKGDYTGELFFGEGSRLTVL.

In DNA form, the CDR3 reads TGTGCCTGGAAGGAGGGCCTGAACACCGGGGAGCTGTTTTTT. Translation: CAWKEGLNTGELFF. The J gene is TRBJ2-2, the V gene TRBV30, with D possibly TRBD2 on 6 matching bases. The CDR3 length is 14 residues. In germline, CDR1 is GTSNPN, CDR2 SVGIG (reference sequence). Trimming pared 4 bases from V and 1 base from J, leaving 10 bases between.

The chain joins TRBV7-2 to TRBJ1-5, with D unclear. Germline CDR1 and CDR2: SGHTA and FQGNSA. The CDR3 is 13 residues long. V was clipped by 3 bases and J by 9 bases, with 12 bases between them. The CDR3 DNA reads as TGTGCCAGCAGCTTCGGCAGCCGGGGGCCCCAGCATTTT. It codes for CASSFGSRGPQHF.

This clone was seen ten or more times. J is TRBJ2-2 and V is TRBV9; 7 bases line up with TRBD2. The V gene end was trimmed by 3 bases and the J gene end by 8 bases; junction bases not matched to a gene: 4. Germline CDR1 is SGDLS and CDR2 is YYNGEE. The CDR3 runs to 13 residues. CDR3 amino acids: CASSDRLAGELFF. In DNA, the CDR3 is TGTGCCAGCAGCGACCGACTAGCTGGGGAGCTGTTTTTT.

This clone was picked up one time. The chain recombines TRBV5-5 with TRBJ1-4, with TRBD1 matching over 7 bases. The CDR3 has 15 amino acids. The V and J ends lost 4 bases and 5 bases, in that order; junction bases with no gene match: 8. Germline lookup yields CDR1 SGHKS and CDR2 YYEKEE (reference sequence). The CDR3 protein is CASSMLGQRNEKLFF. The CDR3, as DNA: TGTGCCAGCAGCATGTTGGGACAGAGAAATGAAAAACTGTTTTTT.

The genes are TRBV10-1 and TRBJ2-4; maybe TRBD2 (5 bases). Looked up from germline, CDR1 is WNHNN and CDR2 is SYGVQD (reference sequence). The CDR3 consists of 15 residues. V was clipped by 4 bases and J by 3 bases, with 13 bases between them. The CDR3 DNA reads TGCGCCAGCAGTGTCACCGGGATCCTCAAAAACATTCAGTACTTC. It is translated as CASSVTGILKNIQYF.

J is TRBJ2-5 and V is TRBV7-9, with a possible D match to TRBD2 (5 bases). Germline V CDR1 and CDR2: SEHNR, FQNEAQ (reference sequence). CDR3 length: 15 amino acids. V lost 5 bases, J lost 7 bases, and 20 bases lay in between. The CDR3 spells CASSQLGQLGRTQYF. In DNA, the CDR3 is TGTGCCAGCAGCCAATTGGGCCAACTGGGGAGGACCCAGTACTTC.

To note about this clone: The sample carries other DNA sequences with the same CDR3. The V and J genes are TRBV18 and TRBJ2-1; 10 nucleotides align to TRBD2. J was trimmed by 5 bases and V by 3 bases; bases with no gene match: 1. This CDR3 comprises 14 residues. Germline assignment: CDR1 KGHSH and CDR2 LQKENI. The CDR3 loop reads CASSPLAGDNEQFF. CDR3 coding DNA: TGTGCCAGCTCACCCCTAGCGGGAGACAATGAGCAGTTCTTC. Full variable domain (outside the CDR3, taken from reference TRBV18 and TRBJ2-1): NAGVMQNPRHLVRRRGQEARLRCSPMKGHSHVYWYRQLPEEGLKFMVYLQKENIIDESGMPKERFSAEFPKEGPSILRIQQVVRGDSAAYFCASSPLAGDNEQFFGPGTRLTVL.

The CDR3 here is CAWSVIRGYGYTF. In DNA form, the CDR3 reads TGTGCCTGGAGTGTTATAAGGGGCTATGGCTACACCTTC. The chain is built from TRBV30 and TRBJ1-2; perhaps TRBD1 as D (5 bases). Trimming cost V 0 bases and J 4 bases, with 9 bases left between them. The CDR3 runs to 13 residues. Germline V gene lookup returns CDR1 GTSNPN and CDR2 SVGIG (reference sequence).

The chain recombines TRBV6-1 with TRBJ1-2; TRBD1 might be the D (6 bases). CDR1 is MNHNS and CDR2 is SASEGT in the germline V gene. Trimming left V 1 base short and J 6 bases short, with 12 bases between. The CDR3 is 14 amino acids. CDR3 nucleotides: TGTGCCAGCAGTGAAGGTTCGTGGGGGCATGGCTACACCTTC. Translation gives CASSEGSWGHGYTF.

The chain combines TRBV3-1 (or the pseudogene TRBV3-2) with TRBJ2-1; 10 bases align to TRBD2. V was pared by 6 bases and J by 0 bases, with 5 bases of the junction left unmatched. The CDR3 loop spans 16 amino acids. In germline, CDR1 is LGHDT, CDR2 YNNKEL (reference sequence). The CDR3 sequence is CASSRLAGSSYNEQFF. The CDR3 region has the DNA TGTGCCAGCAGTCGACTAGCGGGTAGCTCCTACAATGAGCAGTTCTTC.

V and J are TRBV10-3 and TRBJ1-5; 8 bases match TRBD1. The V segment lost 7 bases and the J segment 3 bases; nucleotides outside the gene matches: 5. The germline V gene has CDR1 ENHRY and CDR2 SYGVKD. The CDR3 has 14 residues. The CDR3, as DNA: TGTGCCATCAAGTCGACAGGGGACAATCAGCCCCAGCATTTT. Translating gives CAIKSTGDNQPQHF.

The V call is TRBV20-1, the J call TRBJ1-2; D gene unclear. The germline V gene encodes CDR1 DFQATT and CDR2 SNEGSKA (reference sequence). This CDR3 spans 12 amino acids. V was trimmed by 3 bases and J by 3 bases, leaving 8 bases between them. CDR3 nucleotide sequence: TGCAGTGCTAGTGACGTCGACTATGGCTACACCTTC. This translates into CSASDVDYGYTF.

This chain uses TRBV28 with TRBJ1-3, with D perhaps TRBD1 (5 bases). With 3 bases removed from V and 0 bases from J, the gap between germline ends came to 6 bases. Germline V gene lookup returns CDR1 MDHEN and CDR2 SYDVKM. The CDR3 spans 14 residues. CDR3 region: CASSLTASGNTIYF. The CDR3 bases are TGTGCCAGCAGTTTGACAGCCTCTGGAAACACCATATATTTT.

The chain uses TRBV18 and TRBJ2-7; possible D gene TRBD2, 7 bases. The V end lost 1 base, the J end lost 1 base, and 11 bases lay between the germline ends. Germline V gene data show CDR1 as KGHSH and CDR2 as LQKENI. This CDR3 has 15 amino acids. CDR3 sequence (DNA): TGTGCCAGCTCACCACAGGGAGGGGGTTCCTACGAGCAGTACTTC. Translation: CASSPQGGGSYEQYF.

This rearrangement joins TRBV5-4 to TRBJ1-4; TRBD1 agrees at 9 bases. Germline CDR1 and CDR2: SGHNT and YYREEE (reference sequence). CDR3 length equals 14 residues. J gave up 7 bases and V 2 bases, and 3 bases lay outside the gene matches. CDR3 in amino acids: CASSLQGAGEKLFF. DNA for the CDR3: TGTGCCAGCAGCTTACAGGGGGCGGGTGAAAAACTGTTTTTT.

V is TRBV15 and J is TRBJ2-7, with 8 bases aligning to TRBD1. Per the germline V gene, CDR1 is LNHNV and CDR2 is YYDKDF (reference sequence). J gave up 6 bases and V 1 base, and 5 bases lay outside the gene matches. The CDR3 is made up of 14 amino acids. DNA of the CDR3: TGTGCCACCAGCAGAGTGACAGGGGCCGCCGAGCAGTACTTC. It encodes CATSRVTGAAEQYF.